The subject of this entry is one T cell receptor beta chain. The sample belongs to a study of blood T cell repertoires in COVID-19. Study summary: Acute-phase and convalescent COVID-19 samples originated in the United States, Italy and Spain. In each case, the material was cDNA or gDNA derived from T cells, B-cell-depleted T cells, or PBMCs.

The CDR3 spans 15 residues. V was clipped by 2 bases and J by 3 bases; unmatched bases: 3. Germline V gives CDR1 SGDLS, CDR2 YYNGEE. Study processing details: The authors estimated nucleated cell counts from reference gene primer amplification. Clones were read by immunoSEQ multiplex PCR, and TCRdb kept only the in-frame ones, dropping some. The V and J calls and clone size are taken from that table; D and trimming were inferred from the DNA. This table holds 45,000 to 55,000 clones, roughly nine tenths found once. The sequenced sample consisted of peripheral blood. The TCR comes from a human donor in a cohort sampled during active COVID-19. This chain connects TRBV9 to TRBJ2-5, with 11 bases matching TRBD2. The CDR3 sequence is CASSVQTSGKETQYF. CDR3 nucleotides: TGTGCCAGCAGCGTTCAGACTAGCGGGAAAGAGACCCAGTACTTC.